The source of this T cell receptor (beta chain) is a study of graft-versus-host responses after intestinal transplantation. The CDR3 extends over 15 amino acids. Germline CDR1 and CDR2: PRHDT and FYEKMQ (reference sequence). Trimming shortened V by 7 bases and J by 5 bases, and 21 bases separated the two germline ends. In the case of this clone: Its antigen is as yet unknown.

Sequenced by immunoSEQ multiplex PCR; TCRdb stores in-frame clones only, minus some. The repertoire includes about 100,000 clones, around nine tenths of them detected once, and approximately 6% sits in the top ten. The rearrangement links TRBV13 to TRBJ2-7; D might be TRBD1 (5 bases). This TCR was recovered from a human donor who received an intestinal transplant. This material consisted of unstimulated CD8+ T cells sorted from spleen or lymph node cells, taken before intestinal transplant. The chain's CDR3 is CASTPLRGTDDEQYF. The CDR3 region has the DNA TGTGCCAGCACCCCCCTAAGGGGCACGGACGACGAGCAGTACTTC. Filled out from reference TRBV13 and TRBJ2-7, the complete variable domain reads AAGVIQSPRHLIKEKRETATLKCYPIPRHDTVYWYQQGPGQDPQFLISFYEKMQSDKGSIPDRFSAQQFSDYHSELNMSSLELGDSALYFCASTPLRGTDDEQYFGPGTRLTVT.